The sequence of this T cell receptor (beta chain) was determined in a study of blood T cell repertoires in COVID-19. Study summary: The analysed material was cDNA or gDNA that came from T cells, B-cell-depleted T cells, or PBMCs.

TCRdb keeps only in-frame clones here, not all; method: immunoSEQ multiplex PCR. The sample has 250,000 to 300,000 clones; over 85% are singletons. The length of the CDR3 is 15 residues. Per germline, CDR1 SGHRS and CDR2 YFSETQ. V was pared by 4 bases and J by 5 bases, with 9 bases of the junction left unmatched. The rearrangement uses TRBV5-1 and TRBJ2-3; 8 bases agree with TRBD1. The TCR comes from a woman aged 45-59 years who had been exposed to COVID-19. Sequenced: PBMCs or T cells enriched from blood (not recorded which). Here the CDR3 reads CASSQQGGWGDTQYF. CDR3 bases: TGCGCCAGCAGCCAACAGGGGGGCTGGGGAGATACGCAGTATTTT. The variable domain in full, completed from reference TRBV5-1 and TRBJ2-3, reads KAGVTQTPRYLIKTRGQQVTLSCSPISGHRSVSWYQQTPGQGLQFLFEYFSETQRNKGNFPGRFSGRQFSNSRSEMNVSTLELGDSALYLCASSQQGGWGDTQYFGPGTRLTVL.